This T cell receptor (beta chain) was obtained from a study of CD8 T cells in ankylosing spondylitis. Whole-study results and caveats: Reported data indicate significant enrichment of disease-linked clones within matched ankylosing spondylitis synovial fluid.

Trimming took off 5 bases at V and 8 bases at J, with 22 bases between the two ends. The CDR3 has 16 amino acids. CDR1 is SGHTA and CDR2 is FQGNSA in the germline V gene. Worth noting for this clonotype: Its antigen is as yet unknown.

Quantitative molecular-barcoded 5'-RACE generated the TCR beta libraries. TCRdb recomputed calls from the 5' RACE reads with MiXCR, one row per CDR3 protein. Of approximately 200,000 distinct CDR3 sequences in the sample, roughly 13% were seen once. The sample taken for sequencing was blood, either unsorted or a sorted T cell fraction (not recorded which). This chain joins TRBV7-2 and TRBJ2-1; D is tentatively TRBD1 or TRBD2 (5 bases each). This clonotype originated in a female donor with ankylosing spondylitis or in good health (not recorded which). CDR3 sequence reads: CASSLGAGRVSHEQFF. For the CDR3, the DNA is TGTGCCAGCAGCCTAGGGGCGGGTCGGGTTTCCCATGAGCAGTTCTTC.